A single sample gave rise to the 3 T cell receptor beta chains below, sequenced in a study of cytomegalovirus exposure and HLA in healthy donors. Here immunoSEQ multiplex PCR was the method, and the copy in TCRdb shows in-frame clones only, minus some. The table records 120,000 to 150,000 clones, roughly 86% of them present only once. Sequencing was performed on PBMCs. These receptors originate from a man aged 18 to 35 in good health and CMV-seropositive.

In the case of this clone: Distinct nucleotide sequences in the sample also encode this CDR3. This chain uses TRBV5-1 with TRBJ1-2, with D maybe TRBD1 (6 bases). The germline gives CDR1 SGHRS, CDR2 YFSETQ. V shed 1 base and J shed 1 base, with 11 bases lying between them. The CDR3 loop spans 15 amino acids. The CDR3 sequence: CASSLTDSGNYGYTF. The CDR3, as DNA: TGCGCCAGCAGCTTGACGGACAGCGGTAACTATGGCTACACCTTC.

The J gene is TRBJ1-2, the V gene TRBV5-6, with 8 bases that match TRBD1. Per the germline V gene, CDR1 is SGHDT and CDR2 is YYEEEE. V gave up 3 bases and J gave up 8 bases; unmatched junction bases: 15. The CDR3 has 16 amino acids. The CDR3 is CASSSISWDRRDGYTF. The CDR3, as DNA: TGTGCCAGCAGCTCCATCTCTTGGGACAGGAGGGACGGCTACACCTTC.

The table lists this clone with a few counts. The V call is TRBV30, the J call TRBJ1-5; 8 bases map to TRBD1. CDR3 size: 14 residues. The V gene end was trimmed by 3 bases and the J gene end by 7 bases; junction bases not matched to a gene: 8. Germline CDR1 reads GTSNPN; CDR2 reads SVGIG (reference sequence). In nucleotides, the CDR3 is TGTGCCTGGAGCGTTGGACAGGGCGGCCAGCCCCAGCATTTT. Translated, it gives CAWSVGQGGQPQHF.